This TCR beta chain was documented in a study of CD8+ T cells in alopecia areata. Isolated RNA was reverse transcribed into cDNA used as the sequencing template. Data came from immunoSEQ multiplex PCR; TCRdb stores just in-frame clones and leaves some out. The table has roughly 100,000 clones, over 75% seen once. Treatment indicated: oral pan-JAK inhibitor, 5-10 mg twice daily. Source: CD8+ T cells sorted from blood, taken at approximately week 30, from a patient treated with tofacitinib. The TCR was taken from a human donor with alopecia areata.

CDR3 sequence (DNA): TGTGCCAGTAGTCTACAGGGTTGGTATGGCTACACCTTC. It encodes CASSLQGWYGYTF. The V gene is TRBV19, the J gene TRBJ1-2, with D possibly being TRBD1 (6 bases). The CDR3 consists of 13 residues. V was cut by 5 bases and J by 5 bases, with 12 bases left in between. Germline CDR1 LNHDA, CDR2 SQIVND (reference sequence).